The sample holds a few counts of the clone carrying this TCR beta chain. Its specificity is unknown. The sample is drawn from a study of OX40 agonist ivuxolimab in advanced cancers. The overall study: Ivuxolimab, an agonistic anti-OX40 (CD134) antibody, was given to patients. The study's findings and limits: Antigen specificity of clonally expanded peripheral T cells was not established.

Profiling relied on immunoSEQ multiplex PCR, and the TCRdb table lists in-frame clones only, not all of them. In the table there are 90,000 to 95,000 clones, roughly 84% of which are singletons. The sequence derives from an adult with an advanced solid tumor such as melanoma, head and neck, liver or kidney cancer. The sequenced sample was CD4+ or CD8+ T cells sorted from blood, obtained in a trial of the OX40 agonist ivuxolimab.

CDR3 protein: CASSFGGWDTEAFF. The CDR3 nucleotides are TGTGCCAGCAGCTTTGGGGGATGGGACACTGAAGCTTTCTTT. V and J are TRBV7-9 and TRBJ1-1, with D maybe TRBD1 (5 bases). The V and J ends lost 3 bases and 3 bases respectively, with 11 bases between them. This CDR3 is built from 14 residues. Germline lookup yields CDR1 SEHNR and CDR2 FQNEAQ (reference sequence).